Below, 15 T cell receptor beta chains from the same sample are listed, as sequenced in a study of blood T cell repertoires in COVID-19. The assay was immunoSEQ multiplex PCR, and TCRdb's table has in-frame clones only and misses some. This sample yields 270,000 or so clones, of which around 86% are seen a single time; about an eighth belongs to the top ten. The sequencing input was peripheral blood. These receptor sequences come from a human donor in a cohort sampled during active COVID-19.

The chain couples TRBV18 to TRBJ1-2, with TRBD1 matching 12 bases. The junction had 7 bases not matched to a gene; V was cut back by 6 bases and J by 8 bases. Germline loops: CDR1 KGHSH, CDR2 LQKENI. The CDR3 totals 14 residues. CDR3 in amino acids: CASSGTGGGEGYTF. CDR3 DNA sequence: TGTGCCAGCTCCGGGACAGGGGGCGGTGAAGGCTACACCTTC. Based on the CDR3 plus reference TRBV18 and TRBJ1-2, the full variable domain is NAGVMQNPRHLVRRRGQEARLRCSPMKGHSHVYWYRQLPEEGLKFMVYLQKENIIDESGMPKERFSAEFPKEGPSILRIQQVVRGDSAAYFCASSGTGGGEGYTFGSGTRLTVV.

With regard to this clone: The sample contains more than one DNA sequence encoding this CDR3. The chain has TRBV3-1 (or the pseudogene TRBV3-2) and TRBJ2-5; TRBD2 matches at 9 bases. The V and J ends lost 4 bases and 3 bases, in that order; junction bases with no gene match: 3. Germline CDR1 and CDR2: LGHDT and YNNKEL (reference sequence). This CDR3 comprises 14 residues. The chain's CDR3 is CASSPRLAEETQYF. The DNA for the CDR3 is TGTGCCAGCAGCCCCCGACTAGCGGAAGAGACCCAGTACTTC.

This clone was observed once. In the same sample, other DNA sequences code for this CDR3. This sequence joins TRBV19 and TRBJ1-5, with 8 positions matching TRBD1. CDR1 and CDR2 from the germline V gene are LNHDA and SQIVND (reference sequence). V lost 3 bases, J lost 2 bases, and 0 bases stayed unmatched. CDR3 length: 14 residues. The CDR3 bases are TGTGCCAGTAGTATGGGACAGGGCAATCAGCCCCAGCATTTT. It translates to CASSMGQGNQPQHF.

The chain recombines TRBV5-4 with TRBJ2-5; the D gene is possibly TRBD2 (5 bases). CDR3 size: 13 residues. V dropped 0 bases and J dropped 5 bases, with 8 bases sitting between them. Germline loops: CDR1 SGHNT, CDR2 YYREEE (reference sequence). The CDR3 region is CASSLARGETQYF. In DNA, the CDR3 is TGTGCCAGCAGCTTGGCCCGAGGGGAGACCCAGTACTTC.

This clone was seen just once. The chain uses TRBV19 and TRBJ1-2; weak D call: TRBD1 (6 bases). CDR1 LNHDA and CDR2 SQIVND come from the germline V gene (reference sequence). V lost 9 bases to trimming and J lost 0 bases, with 20 bases between them. CDR3 length: 16 residues. The CDR3 sequence is CASRLGGGPANYGYTF. CDR3 in DNA: TGTGCCAGCCGGCTTGGGGGGGGCCCAGCTAACTATGGCTACACCTTC.

The chain links TRBV7-8 to TRBJ2-7; TRBD2 matches 12 bases. The CDR3 loop spans 13 amino acids. Trimming took 1 base from V and 11 from J; bases not matched to a gene: 3. Germline lookup yields CDR1 SGHVS and CDR2 FQNEAQ. The DNA for the CDR3 is TGTGCCAGCAGCTTAGGGCGGACTAGCGGGGAGTACTTC. It is translated as CASSLGRTSGEYF.

The V call is TRBV18, the J call TRBJ2-2; D gene unclear. The CDR3 has 13 residues. Germline CDR1 reads KGHSH; CDR2 reads LQKENI. V was clipped by 5 bases and J by 3 bases, with 7 bases between them. This CDR3 is CASSSQDTGELFF. CDR3 nucleotides: TGTGCCAGCTCAAGCCAGGACACCGGGGAGCTGTTTTTT.

The chain recombines TRBV3-1 (or the pseudogene TRBV3-2) with TRBJ2-3; possibly TRBD2 for D (7 bases). The V gene lost 4 bases and the J gene lost 4 bases, with 18 bases spanning the gap. This CDR3 is built from 16 residues. CDR1 and CDR2 from the germline V gene are LGHDT and YNNKEL (reference sequence). CDR3 protein: CASSRGGRGAPDTQYF. Written as DNA, the CDR3 is TGTGCCAGCAGCCGGGGGGGGCGCGGAGCGCCAGATACGCAGTATTTT.

The chain uses TRBV24-1 and TRBJ1-2; D unresolved. The V end lost 3 bases, the J end lost 8 bases, and 9 bases lay between the germline ends. Germline loops: CDR1 KGHDR, CDR2 SFDVKD. The length of the CDR3 is 12 residues. Written as DNA, the CDR3 is TGTGCCACCAGTGATCTTTATCGGGGCTACACCTTC. Its translation is CATSDLYRGYTF.

V gene TRBV10-1 combines with J gene TRBJ2-7; D uncertain. The V gene lost 0 bases and the J gene lost 3 bases, with 9 bases spanning the gap. The CDR3 spans 14 residues. Germline CDR1 WNHNN, CDR2 SYGVQD (reference sequence). CDR3 loop: CASSESIDNYEQYF. The CDR3 nucleotides read TGCGCCAGCAGTGAGTCGATCGACAACTACGAGCAGTACTTC.

J is TRBJ2-2 and V is TRBV29-1; unclear D gene. V was trimmed by 4 bases and J by 4 bases, leaving 7 bases between them. Per the germline V gene, CDR1 is SQVTM and CDR2 is ANQGSEA. The CDR3 has 12 amino acids. CDR3 coding DNA: TGCAGCGTTGGGGCACTCACCGGGGAGCTGTTTTTT. As protein: CSVGALTGELFF.

This chain joins TRBV19 and TRBJ2-3, with D possibly TRBD2 on 6 matching bases. Trimming took off 7 bases at V and 3 bases at J, with 11 bases between the two ends. The CDR3 runs 13 residues. Germline-derived CDR1 and CDR2 are LNHDA and SQIVND (reference sequence). The CDR3 DNA follows: TGTGCCAGTATGGTCGGGGGTACAGATACGCAGTATTTT. It specifies CASMVGGTDTQYF.

The chain uses TRBV10-3 and TRBJ2-7, with TRBD2 matching 15 bases. There are 14 residues in the CDR3. Germline values: CDR1 ENHRY, CDR2 SYGVKD. V lost 10 bases to trimming and J lost 6 bases; unmatched junction nucleotides: 7. As DNA, the CDR3 is TGTGCCACCTCGGGACTAGCGGGAGGTGGCGAGCAGTACTTC. Amino acids: CATSGLAGGGEQYF.

The chain couples TRBV19 to TRBJ1-6; perhaps TRBD1 as D (6 bases). Per the germline V gene, CDR1 is LNHDA and CDR2 is SQIVND (reference sequence). V was shortened by 7 bases and J by 0 bases, with 13 bases between the two germline ends. This CDR3 is built from 16 residues. The CDR3, as DNA: TGTGCCAGTAATGACAGGACGAGCTCCTATAATTCACCCCTCCACTTT. Its translation is CASNDRTSSYNSPLHF.

The chain employs TRBV9 and TRBJ1-6, with TRBD1 matching 9 bases. CDR1 is SGDLS, CDR2 YYNGEE, per germline. Trimming cost V 7 bases and J 6 bases; bases outside gene matches: 2. The CDR3 consists of 13 residues. CDR3 amino acids: CASGQGRNSPLHF. CDR3 DNA sequence: TGTGCCAGCGGACAGGGGCGTAATTCACCCCTCCACTTT.